The T cell receptor beta chain described here comes from a study of blood T cell repertoires in COVID-19 (dated by TCRdb to the early 2020s). Looking at the study overall: Samples covering the acute and convalescent phases of COVID-19 were provided by collaborators in the United States, Italy and Spain. The prospective study material was composed of cDNA or gDNA derived from T cells, B-cell-depleted T cells, or PBMCs. Subjects who had been exposed to COVID-19, were actively infected with it, or had recovered from it provided the deeply sampled blood TCRbeta repertoires that made up the dataset. The repertoires were released in a freely available public database intended as a resource for research on the immune response to SARS-CoV-2. Samples came from the ongoing ImmuneRACE study (first 160 participants) plus 1,254 subjects from 6 global collaborators. Nearly every sample came with metadata listing a de-identified subject ID, COVID-19 status, age in years and sex. Where available, HLA class I and class II types were obtained from metadata supplied by the sample provider rather than from assay-based typing.

The collaborating institutions used their own protocols to collect whole blood in K2EDTA tubes. For TCRbeta analysis, collaborators shipped samples as frozen whole blood, isolated PBMCs, or DNA extracted from either of those sample types. As concerns this clone: Its antigen remains undetermined. One base away there is no much larger clone; base qualities are not given.

Trimming at the junction amounts to 5 bases on V and 3 bases on J, and the germline ends lie 20 bases apart. Reading the germline V gene (reference sequence) gives CDR1 SEHNR and CDR2 FQNEAQ. Including cysteine and phenylalanine, the CDR3 has 17 amino acids. Just CDR3 DNA is preserved here, 51 bases in frame from base 1. TCRbeta CDR3 regions were amplified from genomic DNA using the immunoSEQ Assay, a bias-controlled multiplex PCR. The original pipeline was this. Within the assay, amplification of reference gene primers was used to estimate how many nucleated cells each sample contained. To quantify the absolute abundance of each unique TCRbeta CDR3 rearrangement, sequence reads were collapsed and filtered. For each sample, productive Simpson clonality was calculated by taking the square root of Simpson's diversity index across productive rearrangements. TCRdb's version of the immuneACCESS table is confined to in-frame rearrangements and falls short of the full clone set. An unresolved V gene accounts for under half of the shortfall where checked; the remainder is of unknown origin. The V and J calls and clone size come from that table; D and trimming were worked out from the DNA. The sample yields approximately 73,000 clones; approximately 92% were counted once. The ten largest account for approximately 9% of the sample.

Study-level results and caveats: The quantity of clinical and demographic metadata differed by source and by participant and was supplied without curation.

Sequencing was performed on peripheral blood. Rearrangement joined TRBV7-9 to TRBJ1-5; a tentative D call is TRBD1 (6 bases match). The clonotype originates from a man older than 75 with acute or convalescent COVID-19. The DNA reads TGTGCCAGCAGCACGGGAGGGGGAACGGGGGCCAATCAGCCCCAGCATTTT. Its protein product is CASSTGGGTGANQPQHF.